These T cell receptor beta chains were read from a single sample in a study of blood T cell repertoires in COVID-19. TCRdb keeps only in-frame clones here, not all; method: immunoSEQ multiplex PCR. The profile shows more than 65,000 clones, roughly 84% of them singletons. The sequencing input was peripheral blood. Receptor source: a man between 45 and 60 years old with acute or convalescent COVID-19. The CDR3 runs from the conserved cysteine through the conserved F or W. D genes are given only for firm matches. Clone size is shown for a subset of rows, as once, few, many or a class of expanded clone.

CDR3aa: CATSEPVGELFF
CDR3nt: TGTGCCACCAGTGAGCCAGTGGGGGAGCTGTTTTTT
j_gene: TRBJ2-2
d_gene: NA
v_gene: TRBV24-1
abundance: NA

CDR3aa: CASSLGPQGALNTIYF
CDR3nt: TGTGCCAGCAGCTTGGGGCCACAGGGGGCCCTAAACACCATATATTTT
j_gene: TRBJ1-3
d_gene: TRBD1
v_gene: TRBV5-6
abundance: NA

CDR3aa: CASSQTITGTGRYYQPQHF
CDR3nt: TGTGCCAGCAGCCAAACGATTACTGGTACAGGAAGGTATTATCAGCCCCAGCATTTT
j_gene: TRBJ1-5
d_gene: NA
v_gene: TRBV16
abundance: NA

CDR3aa: CASSFLGALANYGYTF
CDR3nt: TGTGCCAGCAGCTTTCTTGGGGCCCTAGCTAACTATGGCTACACCTTC
j_gene: TRBJ1-2
d_gene: NA
v_gene: TRBV5-8
abundance: NA

CDR3aa: CASSKMRYEQYF
CDR3nt: TGTGCCAGCAGCAAAATGAGGTACGAGCAGTACTTC
j_gene: TRBJ2-7
d_gene: NA
v_gene: TRBV12-3/TRBV12-4
abundance: NA

CDR3aa: CASSRLRGVEETQYF
CDR3nt: TGTGCCAGCAGCCGCCTCAGGGGGGTAGAGGAGACCCAGTACTTC
j_gene: TRBJ2-5
d_gene: NA
v_gene: TRBV3-1/TRBV3-2
abundance: NA

CDR3aa: CASSFPTGNTEAFF
CDR3nt: TGCGCCAGCAGCTTTCCAACAGGGAACACTGAAGCTTTCTTT
j_gene: TRBJ1-1
d_gene: NA
v_gene: TRBV4-1
abundance: NA

CDR3aa: CASTALTLRKNEAFF
CDR3nt: TGTGCCAGCACGGCATTGACCTTGCGGAAGAATGAAGCTTTCTTT
j_gene: TRBJ1-1
d_gene: NA
v_gene: TRBV11-2
abundance: NA

CDR3aa: CATSRGDRSSYNEQFF
CDR3nt: TGTGCCACCTCCCGGGGGGATAGGAGCTCCTACAATGAGCAGTTCTTC
j_gene: TRBJ2-1
d_gene: TRBD2
v_gene: TRBV27
abundance: NA

CDR3aa: CAWSDRGDQPQHF
CDR3nt: TGTGCCTGGAGTGACAGGGGTGATCAGCCCCAGCATTTT
j_gene: TRBJ1-5
d_gene: TRBD1
v_gene: TRBV30
abundance: NA

CDR3aa: CASSLDLAGARNEQFF
CDR3nt: TGTGCCAGCAGCTTAGATCTAGCGGGGGCAAGGAATGAGCAGTTCTTC
j_gene: TRBJ2-1
d_gene: TRBD2
v_gene: TRBV7-2
abundance: NA

CDR3aa: CASSSHQGLEAFF
CDR3nt: TGTGCCAGTAGTAGCCACCAGGGCCTTGAAGCTTTCTTT
j_gene: TRBJ1-1
d_gene: NA
v_gene: TRBV19
abundance: NA

CDR3aa: CASSTRLGGTSGRVDTGELFF
CDR3nt: TGTGCCAGCAGCACCCGTCTTGGGGGGACTAGCGGGAGGGTGGACACCGGGGAGCTGTTTTTT
j_gene: TRBJ2-2
d_gene: TRBD2
v_gene: TRBV9
abundance: NA

CDR3aa: CASSNQQGSSGADTQYF
CDR3nt: TGTGCCAGCTCTAACCAACAAGGGTCTAGCGGGGCAGATACGCAGTATTTT
j_gene: TRBJ2-3
d_gene: TRBD2
v_gene: TRBV19
abundance: NA

CDR3aa: CASSSRQGQETQYF
CDR3nt: TGTGCCAGCAGCTCGAGACAGGGACAAGAGACCCAGTACTTC
j_gene: TRBJ2-5
d_gene: TRBD1
v_gene: TRBV11-2
abundance: NA

CDR3aa: CSVNSGHEQYF
CDR3nt: TGCAGTGTTAACAGCGGGCACGAGCAGTACTTC
j_gene: TRBJ2-7
d_gene: NA
v_gene: TRBV20-1
abundance: NA

CDR3aa: CASSEVGRGSYNEQFF
CDR3nt: TGTGCCAGCAGTGAGGTCGGGCGGGGGTCTTACAATGAGCAGTTCTTC
j_gene: TRBJ2-1
d_gene: TRBD2
v_gene: TRBV6-1
abundance: few

CDR3aa: CASRSGTDYEQYF
CDR3nt: TGTGCCAGCAGATCCGGGACAGACTACGAGCAGTACTTC
j_gene: TRBJ2-7
d_gene: TRBD1
v_gene: TRBV28
abundance: NA

CDR3aa: CASSSPRRAFF
CDR3nt: TGTGCCAGCAGCAGCCCGCGGCGGGCTTTCTTT
j_gene: TRBJ1-1
d_gene: NA
v_gene: TRBV6-5
abundance: few

CDR3aa: CASSLAASSLYGYTF
CDR3nt: TGCGCCAGCAGCTTGGCCGCCAGTAGCCTTTATGGCTACACCTTC
j_gene: TRBJ1-2
d_gene: NA
v_gene: TRBV5-1
abundance: NA

CDR3aa: CASSWRNTEAFF
CDR3nt: TGTGCCAGCAGTTGGAGGAACACTGAAGCTTTCTTT
j_gene: TRBJ1-1
d_gene: NA
v_gene: TRBV6-2/TRBV6-3
abundance: NA

CDR3aa: CASSRIPGLATNTGELFF
CDR3nt: TGCGCCAGCAGCCGGATCCCGGGACTAGCGACGAACACCGGGGAGCTGTTTTTT
j_gene: TRBJ2-2
d_gene: TRBD2
v_gene: TRBV4-1
abundance: NA

CDR3aa: CASNEQGSAYGYTF
CDR3nt: TGTGCCTCTAACGAACAGGGGTCTGCCTATGGCTACACCTTC
j_gene: TRBJ1-2
d_gene: TRBD1
v_gene: TRBV30
abundance: NA

CDR3aa: CASSQDEGAASGNTIYF
CDR3nt: TGTGCCAGCAGCCAAGATGAGGGGGCAGCCTCTGGAAACACCATATATTTT
j_gene: TRBJ1-3
d_gene: TRBD1
v_gene: TRBV4-2
abundance: NA

CDR3aa: CASSYSKSEAFF
CDR3nt: TGTGCCAGCAGTTACAGTAAGTCTGAAGCTTTCTTT
j_gene: TRBJ1-1
d_gene: NA
v_gene: TRBV12-3/TRBV12-4
abundance: NA

CDR3aa: CASRSIRQGYTGELFF
CDR3nt: TGCGCCAGCAGATCGATACGACAGGGGTACACCGGGGAGCTGTTTTTT
j_gene: TRBJ2-2
d_gene: TRBD1
v_gene: TRBV10-1
abundance: once

CDR3aa: CASSSGLAGSSYNEQFF
CDR3nt: TGTGCCAGCAGCTCGGGACTAGCGGGGAGTTCCTACAATGAGCAGTTCTTC
j_gene: TRBJ2-1
d_gene: NA
v_gene: TRBV12-1
abundance: few

CDR3aa: CASSVATGLAGGGYSYNEQFF
CDR3nt: TGTGCCAGCAGCGTAGCTACTGGACTAGCGGGGGGCGGTTACTCCTACAATGAGCAGTTCTTC
j_gene: TRBJ2-1
d_gene: TRBD2
v_gene: TRBV9
abundance: NA

CDR3aa: CAWTEGAYTEAFF
CDR3nt: TGTGCCTGGACAGAGGGGGCGTACACTGAAGCTTTCTTT
j_gene: TRBJ1-1
d_gene: TRBD1
v_gene: TRBV30
abundance: NA

CDR3aa: CASSYGTRRSGYTF
CDR3nt: TGCGCCAGCAGCTACGGGACTAGGAGATCTGGCTACACCTTC
j_gene: TRBJ1-2
d_gene: NA
v_gene: TRBV4-1
abundance: NA

CDR3aa: CASSAGQGAGNTIYF
CDR3nt: TGTGCCAGCAGCGCGGGACAGGGGGCTGGAAACACCATATATTTT
j_gene: TRBJ1-3
d_gene: TRBD1
v_gene: TRBV7-8
abundance: NA

CDR3aa: CAWSGLGGGYTF
CDR3nt: TGTGCCTGGAGTGGGTTAGGGGGAGGCTACACCTTC
j_gene: TRBJ1-2
d_gene: NA
v_gene: TRBV30
abundance: once

CDR3aa: CASSEYRGINEQFF
CDR3nt: TGTGCCAGCAGTGAGTACAGGGGTATCAATGAGCAGTTCTTC
j_gene: TRBJ2-1
d_gene: TRBD1
v_gene: TRBV6-1
abundance: NA

CDR3aa: CSVTSGGHSSYEQYF
CDR3nt: TGCAGCGTGACTAGCGGGGGACACAGCTCCTACGAGCAGTACTTC
j_gene: TRBJ2-7
d_gene: TRBD2
v_gene: TRBV29-1
abundance: NA

CDR3aa: CASSLGLATYNEQFF
CDR3nt: TGCGCCAGCAGCTTGGGCCTAGCGACATACAATGAGCAGTTCTTC
j_gene: TRBJ2-1
d_gene: NA
v_gene: TRBV5-1
abundance: NA

CDR3aa: CASSLVGGASYNEQFF
CDR3nt: TGTGCCAGCAGCTTAGTGGGGGGGGCCTCCTACAATGAGCAGTTCTTC
j_gene: TRBJ2-1
d_gene: NA
v_gene: TRBV7-8
abundance: NA

CDR3aa: CASSWGQGAPNIQYF
CDR3nt: TGTGCCAGCAGCTGGGGACAGGGGGCCCCAAACATTCAGTACTTC
j_gene: TRBJ2-4
d_gene: TRBD1
v_gene: TRBV7-2
abundance: once

CDR3aa: CASSLIQGDTGELFF
CDR3nt: TGTGCCAGCAGTTTAATTCAGGGGGACACCGGGGAGCTGTTTTTT
j_gene: TRBJ2-2
d_gene: TRBD1
v_gene: TRBV27
abundance: NA

CDR3aa: CASSDQGGGTEAFF
CDR3nt: TGTGCCAGCAGTGACCAGGGTGGAGGGACTGAAGCTTTCTTT
j_gene: TRBJ1-1
d_gene: NA
v_gene: TRBV27
abundance: NA

CDR3aa: CASSDPTGGSYGYTF
CDR3nt: TGTGCCAGCAGCGACCCGACAGGGGGAAGCTATGGCTACACCTTC
j_gene: TRBJ1-2
d_gene: TRBD1
v_gene: TRBV9
abundance: NA

CDR3aa: CASSGGQGGYNEQFF
CDR3nt: TGCGCCAGCAGTGGAGGACAGGGTGGCTACAATGAGCAGTTCTTC
j_gene: TRBJ2-1
d_gene: TRBD1
v_gene: TRBV10-2
abundance: NA

CDR3aa: CASSPSQAETQYF
CDR3nt: TGTGCCAGCTCACCGTCGCAGGCGGAGACCCAGTACTTC
j_gene: TRBJ2-5
d_gene: NA
v_gene: TRBV18
abundance: NA

CDR3aa: CASSSGGSSVTQYF
CDR3nt: TGTGCCAGCAGCTCAGGGGGTAGCTCAGTTACGCAGTATTTT
j_gene: TRBJ2-3
d_gene: TRBD1
v_gene: TRBV7-2
abundance: NA

CDR3aa: CASSPNEVTDTQYF
CDR3nt: TGTGCCAGCAGCCCCAACGAGGTCACAGATACGCAGTATTTT
j_gene: TRBJ2-3
d_gene: NA
v_gene: TRBV7-8
abundance: NA

CDR3aa: CSARDPGGYTF
CDR3nt: TGCAGTGCTAGAGATCCGGGGGGCTACACCTTC
j_gene: TRBJ1-2
d_gene: NA
v_gene: TRBV20-1
abundance: NA

CDR3aa: CASSQKTVLSSYNSPLHF
CDR3nt: TGTGCCAGCAGCCAGAAGACAGTTCTGAGCTCCTATAATTCACCCCTCCACTTT
j_gene: TRBJ1-6
d_gene: NA
v_gene: TRBV14
abundance: NA

CDR3aa: CASSESRAETQYF
CDR3nt: TGCGCCAGCAGTGAGTCCCGTGCGGAGACCCAGTACTTC
j_gene: TRBJ2-5
d_gene: NA
v_gene: TRBV10-2
abundance: NA

CDR3aa: CAWSVELKRLLNEQFF
CDR3nt: TGTGCCTGGAGTGTGGAGCTAAAGAGACTATTAAATGAGCAGTTCTTC
j_gene: TRBJ2-1
d_gene: NA
v_gene: TRBV30
abundance: NA

CDR3aa: CASSYGTDYEQYF
CDR3nt: TGTGCCAGCAGTTACGGGACAGACTACGAGCAGTACTTC
j_gene: TRBJ2-7
d_gene: TRBD1
v_gene: TRBV6-6
abundance: NA

CDR3aa: CASSLGGTSGSAGELFF
CDR3nt: TGTGCCAGCAGCTTAGGGGGGACTAGCGGGTCCGCCGGGGAGCTGTTTTTT
j_gene: TRBJ2-2
d_gene: TRBD2
v_gene: TRBV7-2
abundance: NA

CDR3aa: CASSQVRRETQYF
CDR3nt: TGTGCCAGCAGCCAAGTTAGGAGGGAGACCCAGTACTTC
j_gene: TRBJ2-5
d_gene: NA
v_gene: TRBV3-1/TRBV3-2
abundance: NA

CDR3aa: CASSLGTSGLSYEQYF
CDR3nt: TGTGCCAGCAGCTTGGGGACTAGCGGGCTTTCCTACGAGCAGTACTTC
j_gene: TRBJ2-7
d_gene: TRBD2
v_gene: TRBV11-3
abundance: once

CDR3aa: CASSQIQGRGYEQYF
CDR3nt: TGTGCCAGCAGCCAAATACAGGGTCGAGGATACGAGCAGTACTTC
j_gene: TRBJ2-7
d_gene: NA
v_gene: TRBV3-1/TRBV3-2
abundance: NA

CDR3aa: CSVVTVSYEQYF
CDR3nt: TGCAGCGTTGTAACGGTCTCCTACGAGCAGTACTTC
j_gene: TRBJ2-7
d_gene: NA
v_gene: TRBV29-1
abundance: NA

CDR3aa: CASSGGQGYGYTF
CDR3nt: TGTGCCAGCAGCGGGGGACAGGGCTATGGCTACACCTTC
j_gene: TRBJ1-2
d_gene: TRBD1
v_gene: TRBV9
abundance: NA

CDR3aa: CSVDSRTDVYGYTF
CDR3nt: TGCAGCGTTGATTCCCGGACAGACGTCTATGGCTACACCTTC
j_gene: TRBJ1-2
d_gene: NA
v_gene: TRBV29-1
abundance: NA

CDR3aa: CASSYSRAELYNEQFF
CDR3nt: TGTGCCAGCAGTTACTCGCGGGCGGAGCTCTACAATGAGCAGTTCTTC
j_gene: TRBJ2-1
d_gene: NA
v_gene: TRBV6-6
abundance: NA

CDR3aa: CASMGQGGNYGYTF
CDR3nt: TGCGCCAGCATGGGACAAGGCGGTAACTATGGCTACACCTTC
j_gene: TRBJ1-2
d_gene: NA
v_gene: TRBV4-1
abundance: NA